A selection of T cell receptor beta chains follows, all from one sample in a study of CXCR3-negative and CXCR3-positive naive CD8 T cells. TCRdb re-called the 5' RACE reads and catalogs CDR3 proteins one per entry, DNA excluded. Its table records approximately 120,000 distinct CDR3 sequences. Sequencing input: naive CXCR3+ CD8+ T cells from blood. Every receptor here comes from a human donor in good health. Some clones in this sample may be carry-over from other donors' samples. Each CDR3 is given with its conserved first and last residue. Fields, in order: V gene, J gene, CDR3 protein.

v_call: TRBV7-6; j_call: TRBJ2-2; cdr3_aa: CASSLGEGPNTGELFF
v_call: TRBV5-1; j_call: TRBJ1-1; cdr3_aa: CASSLWTGAEAFF
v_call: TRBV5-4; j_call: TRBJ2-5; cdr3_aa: CASSLKAPGNQETQYF
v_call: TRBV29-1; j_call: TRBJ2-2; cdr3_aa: CTILGVTGELFF
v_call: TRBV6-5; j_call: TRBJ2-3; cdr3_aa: CASSQKGRATDTQYF
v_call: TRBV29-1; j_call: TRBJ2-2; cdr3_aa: CSVVTSGGNTGELFF
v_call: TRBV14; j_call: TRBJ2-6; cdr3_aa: CASSQWGPTVLTF
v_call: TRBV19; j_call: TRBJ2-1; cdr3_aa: CASSATSGSYNEQFF
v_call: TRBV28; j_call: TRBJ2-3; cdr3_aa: CASRPTNRGSSTDTQYF
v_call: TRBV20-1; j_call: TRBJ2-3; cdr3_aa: CSAPFSEPGTDTQYF
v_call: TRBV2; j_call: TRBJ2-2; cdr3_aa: CASSERSETGELFF
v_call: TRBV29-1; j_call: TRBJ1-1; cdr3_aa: CSVEGGTPTITEAFF
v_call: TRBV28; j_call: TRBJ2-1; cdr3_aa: CASSLTSGGSEQFF
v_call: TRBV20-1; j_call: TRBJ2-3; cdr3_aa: CSAIVAGDSADTQYF
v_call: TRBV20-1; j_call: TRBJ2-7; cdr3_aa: CSARDLGLGGGSYEQYF
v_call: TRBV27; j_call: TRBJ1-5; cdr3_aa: CASSFLGDSNQPQHF
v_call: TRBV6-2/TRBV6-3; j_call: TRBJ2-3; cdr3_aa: CASSLNGGGVDTQYF
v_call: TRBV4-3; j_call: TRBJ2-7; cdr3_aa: CASSQGATSLNEQYF
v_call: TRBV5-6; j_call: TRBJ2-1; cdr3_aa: CASSFQLRPYNEQFF
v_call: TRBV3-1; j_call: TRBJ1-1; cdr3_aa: CASSQPKGTLRNTEAFF
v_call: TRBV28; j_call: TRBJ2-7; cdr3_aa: CASSLAGQVFSYEQYF
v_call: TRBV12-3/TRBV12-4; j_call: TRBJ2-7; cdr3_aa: CASSLWVSTYEQYF
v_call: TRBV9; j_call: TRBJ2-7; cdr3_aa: CASSPSPLPYGQYF
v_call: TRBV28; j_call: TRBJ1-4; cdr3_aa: CATDSFFDEKLFF
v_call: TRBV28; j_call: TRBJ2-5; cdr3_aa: CASSSRTSGRAGETQYF
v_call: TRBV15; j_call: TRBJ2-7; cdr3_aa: CATSIYAHEQYF
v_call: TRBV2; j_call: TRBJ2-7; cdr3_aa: CASSNGEPGSSYEQYF
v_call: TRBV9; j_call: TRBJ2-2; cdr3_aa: CASSPSSGLNTGELFF
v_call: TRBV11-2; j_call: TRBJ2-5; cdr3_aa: CASSLVGGWVETQYF
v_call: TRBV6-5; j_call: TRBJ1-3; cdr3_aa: CASSYGNTIYF
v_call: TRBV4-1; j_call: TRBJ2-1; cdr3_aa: CASSHWAVDRGPSNEQFF
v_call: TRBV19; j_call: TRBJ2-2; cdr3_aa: CASSPGTRGVGELFF
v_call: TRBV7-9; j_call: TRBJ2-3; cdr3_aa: CASSLANSGSYPTDTQYF
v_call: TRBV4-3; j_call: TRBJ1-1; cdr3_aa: CASSQDRYGQPNTEAFF
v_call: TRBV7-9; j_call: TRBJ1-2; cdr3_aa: CASSLVGNYGYTF
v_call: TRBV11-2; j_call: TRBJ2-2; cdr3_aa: CASRGTSWGELFF
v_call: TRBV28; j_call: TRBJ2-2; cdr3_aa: CASRGGSGSTGELFF
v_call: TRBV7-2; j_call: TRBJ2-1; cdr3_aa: CASRESSYNEQFF
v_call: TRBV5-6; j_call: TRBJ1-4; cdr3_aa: CASSLSGGADPNEKLFF
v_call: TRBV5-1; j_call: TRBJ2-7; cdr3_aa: CASSLAASHEQYF
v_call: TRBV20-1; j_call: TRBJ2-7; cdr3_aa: CSARHPWGLRDYEQYF
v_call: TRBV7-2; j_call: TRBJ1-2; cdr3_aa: CASSFWFEGRDGYTF
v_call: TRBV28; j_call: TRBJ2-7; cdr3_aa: CASGSSYEQYF
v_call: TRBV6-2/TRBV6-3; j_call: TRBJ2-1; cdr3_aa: CASSPEPPGTRMNNEQFF
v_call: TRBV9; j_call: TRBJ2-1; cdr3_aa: CASSVATTHNDEQFF
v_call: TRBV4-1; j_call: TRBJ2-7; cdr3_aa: CASSHHVQAYEQYF
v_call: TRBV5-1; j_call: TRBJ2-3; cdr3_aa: CASLRGLAGVDTDTQYF
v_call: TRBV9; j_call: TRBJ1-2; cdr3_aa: CASSVGSIWTAGDGYTF
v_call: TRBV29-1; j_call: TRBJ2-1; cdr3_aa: CSVEHWDSSNEQFF
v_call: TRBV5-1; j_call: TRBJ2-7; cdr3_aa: CASSSASDYEQYF
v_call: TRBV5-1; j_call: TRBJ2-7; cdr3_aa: CASSFSAWGQQYEQYF
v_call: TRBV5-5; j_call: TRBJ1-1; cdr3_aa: CASSLTNTEAFF
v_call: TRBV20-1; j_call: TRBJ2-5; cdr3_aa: CSARGTRLAGDPYQETQYF
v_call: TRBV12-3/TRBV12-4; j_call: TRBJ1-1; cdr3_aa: CASSSSAGDTEAFF
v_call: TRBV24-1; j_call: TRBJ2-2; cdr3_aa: CATSVLDTGELFF